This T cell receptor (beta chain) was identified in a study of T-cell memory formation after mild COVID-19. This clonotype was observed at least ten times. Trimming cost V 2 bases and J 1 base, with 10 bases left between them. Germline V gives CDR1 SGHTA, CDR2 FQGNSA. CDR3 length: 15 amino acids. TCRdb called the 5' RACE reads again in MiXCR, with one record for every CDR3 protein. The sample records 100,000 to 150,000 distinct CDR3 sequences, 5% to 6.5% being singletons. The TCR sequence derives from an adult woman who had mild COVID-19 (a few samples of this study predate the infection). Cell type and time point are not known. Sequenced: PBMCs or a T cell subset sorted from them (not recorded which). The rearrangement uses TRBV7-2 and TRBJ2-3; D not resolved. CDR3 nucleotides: TGTGCCAGCAGCTTAAACAAGGCTGGCACAGATACGCAGTATTTT. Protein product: CASSLNKAGTDTQYF.